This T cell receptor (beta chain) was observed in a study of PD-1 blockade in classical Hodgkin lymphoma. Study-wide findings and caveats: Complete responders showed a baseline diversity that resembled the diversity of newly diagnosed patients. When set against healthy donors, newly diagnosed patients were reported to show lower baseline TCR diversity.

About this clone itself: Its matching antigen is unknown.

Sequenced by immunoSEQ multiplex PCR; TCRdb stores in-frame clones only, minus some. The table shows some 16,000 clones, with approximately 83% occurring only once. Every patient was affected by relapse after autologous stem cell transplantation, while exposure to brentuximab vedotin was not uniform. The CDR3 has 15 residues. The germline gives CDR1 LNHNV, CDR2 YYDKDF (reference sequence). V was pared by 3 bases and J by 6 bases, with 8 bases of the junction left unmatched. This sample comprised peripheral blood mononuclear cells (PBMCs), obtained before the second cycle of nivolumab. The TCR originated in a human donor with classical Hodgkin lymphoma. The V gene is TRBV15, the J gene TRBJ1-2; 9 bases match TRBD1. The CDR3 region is CATSRQGTGLDGYTF. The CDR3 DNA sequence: TGTGCCACCAGCAGGCAAGGGACAGGGCTTGATGGCTACACCTTC.